The T cell receptor beta chain under discussion was sequenced for a study of shared clonotypes between healthy human individuals. Study at large: Per-donor plates numbered three CD4 naive, three CD4 memory, two CD8 naive and one CD8 memory. Study observations and caveats: Naive CD4 clonotype sharing across a few donors was 4% to 5%.

Comments on this clone: Its specificity is unknown. The same CDR3 is also encoded by other DNA sequences in this sample.

The authors' processing: ImmunoSEQ junction-only sequences lacked quality scores, so their filtering differed. Assay: immunoSEQ multiplex PCR; the TCRdb copy retains only in-frame clones and omits some. V and J calls and clone size are copied from that table; D and trimming were computed from the DNA. The data hold approximately 1,000,000 clones, with 60% to 80% observed a single time. The germline CDR1 and CDR2 sequences are SGHRS and YFSETQ. This CDR3 region has 14 residues. The V gene lost 0 bases and the J gene lost 3 bases, with 7 bases spanning the gap. The rearrangement uses TRBV5-1 and TRBJ1-5; a weak D match, TRBD1 (5 bases). This receptor was identified in a man in his late teens or twenties in good health. Some clones in this sample may be carry-over from other donors' samples. Sequenced input: memory CD4+ T cells from PBMCs. Noted subset: CD45RA-negative fraction. The CDR3 region has the DNA TGCGCCAGCAGCTTGGAGGGGTCCAATCAGCCCCAGCATTTT. Its translation is CASSLEGSNQPQHF.